This entry describes one T cell receptor (beta chain). The antigen remains undetermined. The data originate from a study of CD8 T cells in ankylosing spondylitis. Study results and caveats: Disease-associated clones were reportedly significantly overrepresented in matched ankylosing spondylitis synovial fluid. Earlier reports found some motif variants in synovial fluid and blood in reactive arthritis. Relatively rare in peripheral blood, disease-linked clones were also CD8+. A motif of fewer than ten highly homologous TCR beta variants was seen as apparently characteristic of ankylosing spondylitis blood.

Making use of molecular barcodes, quantitative 5'-RACE generated TCR beta libraries. One entry per CDR3 protein, called by TCRdb with MiXCR from the 5' RACE reads. The table shows about 750,000 distinct CDR3 sequences, with under 20% occurring only once. Input material: blood, either unsorted or a sorted T cell fraction (not recorded which). The TCR sequence derives from a male donor with ankylosing spondylitis.

The CDR3 sequence: CATSAPGDQPQHF. DNA of the CDR3: TGTGCCACCAGTGCCCCAGGCGATCAGCCCCAGCATTTT. The genes are TRBV24-1 and TRBJ1-5; D unresolved. V gave up 5 bases and J gave up 5 bases, with 9 bases separating them. This CDR3 has 13 residues. Per the germline V gene, CDR1 is KGHDR and CDR2 is SFDVKD.